These 28 T cell receptor beta chains were all obtained from the same sample, sequenced in a study of cytomegalovirus exposure and HLA in healthy donors. Vbeta (60) and Jbeta (13) primers were used in the PCR. Sequencing was performed with immunoSEQ multiplex PCR; in TCRdb, only in-frame clones are kept and a portion is missing. The sample holds some 170,000 clones, around 88% seen once. Sample: PBMCs. The receptors stem from a woman between 25 and 40 years old in good health and CMV-seronegative.

CDR3 amino acids: CASRGDSQGPQGEQFF. In DNA, the CDR3 is TGTGCCAGCAGAGGGGACAGTCAAGGACCCCAGGGTGAGCAGTTCTTC. The V call is TRBV9, the J call TRBJ2-1, with 7 bases aligning to TRBD1. V lost 5 bases and J lost 9; bases outside the gene matches: 17. Germline CDR1 is SGDLS and CDR2 is YYNGEE. The CDR3 has 16 amino acids. The variable domain in full, with the rest retrieved from reference TRBV9 and TRBJ2-1, is DSGVTQTPKHLITATGQRVTLRCSPRSGDLSVYWYQQSLDQGLQFLIQYYNGEERAKGNILERFSAQQFPDLHSELNLSSLELGDSALYFCASRGDSQGPQGEQFFGPGTRLTVL.

This clone has a single count. The V gene is TRBV18, the J gene TRBJ1-5, with TRBD1 identical over 9 bases. Germline V gives CDR1 KGHSH, CDR2 LQKENI. V gave up 6 bases and J gave up 6 bases; unmatched junction bases: 9. The CDR3 has 15 amino acids. CDR3 sequence (DNA): TGTGCCAGCTCCAACAGACAGGGGGGAGCTCAGCCCCAGCATTTT. This gives the protein CASSNRQGGAQPQHF.

CDR3: CASSPGGVTGELFF. In DNA form, the CDR3 reads TGTGCCAGCAGCCCCGGGGGGGTCACCGGGGAGCTGTTTTTT. The chain uses TRBV11-2 and TRBJ2-2, with 8 bases lining up with TRBD2. V was pared by 5 bases and J by 4 bases, with 3 bases of the junction left unmatched. The CDR3 extends over 14 amino acids. The germline V gene has CDR1 SGHAT and CDR2 FQNNGV.

CDR3 sequence (DNA): TGCGCCAGCAGCTTGGCCGGCCAGGGGTTCAGCGATGAGCAGTTCTTC. Translating gives CASSLAGQGFSDEQFF. The chain recombines TRBV5-1 with TRBJ2-1, with a weak D call TRBD1 (6 bases). Germline assignment: CDR1 SGHRS and CDR2 YFSETQ. V lost 0 bases and J lost 8, with 18 bases in between. The CDR3 extends over 16 amino acids. The full variable domain, with the rest looked up from reference TRBV5-1 and TRBJ2-1, is KAGVTQTPRYLIKTRGQQVTLSCSPISGHRSVSWYQQTPGQGLQFLFEYFSETQRNKGNFPGRFSGRQFSNSRSEMNVSTLELGDSALYLCASSLAGQGFSDEQFFGPGTRLTVL.

The chain combines TRBV7-2 with TRBJ1-5; perhaps TRBD1 as D (5 bases). Between the trimmed V and J ends, which lost 0 bases and 7 bases, there was a span of 16 bases. The CDR3 length is 16 residues. The germline V gene encodes CDR1 SGHTA and CDR2 FQGNSA. The DNA for the CDR3 is TGTGCCAGCAGCTTAGCCGTAGGAAGGGGCGCACAGCCCCAGCATTTT. Its protein product is CASSLAVGRGAQPQHF. The whole variable domain, remainder taken from reference TRBV7-2 and TRBJ1-5, is GAGVSQSPSNKVTEKGKDVELRCDPISGHTALYWYRQSLGQGLEFLIYFQGNSAPDKSGLPSDRFSAERTGGSVSTLTIQRTQQEDSAVYLCASSLAVGRGAQPQHFGDGTRLSIL.

The rearrangement links TRBV18 to TRBJ1-1, with D hard to call. The CDR3 sequence is 12 residues long. V lost 8 bases and J lost 1, with 8 bases in between. Germline loops: CDR1 KGHSH, CDR2 LQKENI. The DNA for the CDR3 is TGTGCCAGCACCCGACAGAACACTGAAGCTTTCTTT. It codes for CASTRQNTEAFF.

This chain uses TRBV11-2 with TRBJ2-1; 9 bases are shared with TRBD2. With V trimmed by 3 bases and J by 9 bases, 9 bases remained unmatched. This CDR3 has 15 residues. Germline V gene lookup returns CDR1 SGHAT and CDR2 FQNNGV. Here the CDR3 reads CASSFGGRAESEQFF. DNA of the CDR3: TGTGCCAGCAGCTTTGGCGGGAGGGCTGAGTCTGAGCAGTTCTTC.

This clone appeared a few times. The chain carries TRBV10-2 and TRBJ2-7, with TRBD2 matching over 12 bases. The CDR3 length is 20 residues. Germline V gene data show CDR1 as WSHSY and CDR2 as SAAADI. After removal of 0 bases from V and 2 bases from J, the junction contained 14 bases not matched to a gene. The CDR3 loop reads CASSESQASGRAVRAYEQYF. The DNA for the CDR3 is TGCGCCAGCAGTGAGTCTCAGGCTAGCGGGAGGGCCGTCCGAGCCTACGAGCAGTACTTC.

The chain uses TRBV6-1 and TRBJ1-2; no clear D. Germline CDR1 is MNHNS and CDR2 is SASEGT. The V end lost 0 bases, the J end lost 8 bases, and 19 bases lay between the germline ends. There are 16 residues in the CDR3. CDR3 nucleotide sequence: TGTGCCAGCAGTGAAGCGCGGGGAGGGCCCTGGTCCGGCTACACCTTC. This codes for CASSEARGGPWSGYTF.

This clone has just a few counts. V gene TRBV12-5 combines with J gene TRBJ1-1, with D unresolved. The V gene lost 5 bases and the J gene lost 5 bases, with 9 bases spanning the gap. The CDR3 is 12 amino acids. Per the germline V gene, CDR1 is LGHNT and CDR2 is FRNRAP. CDR3 protein: CASGRRPTEAFF. The DNA for the CDR3 is TGTGCTAGTGGTCGGAGACCTACTGAAGCTTTCTTT. Supplemented by reference TRBV12-5 and TRBJ1-1, the full variable domain reads DARVTQTPRHKVTEMGQEVTMRCQPILGHNTVFWYRQTMMQGLELLAYFRNRAPLDDSGMPKDRFSAEMPDATLATLKIQPSEPRDSAVYFCASGRRPTEAFFGQGTRLTVV.

The chain carries TRBV7-2 and TRBJ1-2; TRBD1 matches 7 bases. The germline gives CDR1 SGHTA, CDR2 FQGNSA. This CDR3 region has 16 residues. V dropped 0 bases and J dropped 4; count of bases not matched to a gene: 8. The CDR3 region has the DNA TGTGCCAGCAGCTTAGCCCCCGGGACAGCCTTCTATGGCTACACCTTC. Translating gives CASSLAPGTAFYGYTF.

V gene TRBV9 combines with J gene TRBJ2-3; no reliable D call. Per germline, CDR1 SGDLS and CDR2 YYNGEE. The CDR3 length is 13 residues. The V gene lost 0 bases and the J gene lost 3 bases, with 5 bases spanning the gap. The CDR3: CASSVDSTDTQYF. The CDR3 DNA reads TGTGCCAGCAGCGTAGATAGTACAGATACGCAGTATTTT. Looking up the rest from reference TRBV9 and TRBJ2-3 gives the full variable domain: DSGVTQTPKHLITATGQRVTLRCSPRSGDLSVYWYQQSLDQGLQFLIQYYNGEERAKGNILERFSAQQFPDLHSELNLSSLELGDSALYFCASSVDSTDTQYFGPGTRLTVL.

V is TRBV9 and J is TRBJ2-7; no clear D gene. The CDR3 runs to 14 residues. Deletions cut 4 bases from V and 1 base from J, with 12 bases between. Germline V CDR1 and CDR2: SGDLS, YYNGEE. This CDR3 reads CASSLGGVSYEQYF. CDR3 in DNA: TGTGCCAGCAGCCTCGGTGGTGTGTCCTACGAGCAGTACTTC.

Notes on this clone: Additional DNA sequences in this sample encode the identical CDR3. V gene TRBV5-1 combines with J gene TRBJ2-7, with 8 positions matching TRBD1. This CDR3 has 14 residues. With V trimmed by 0 bases and J by 2 bases, 1 base remained unmatched. The germline gives CDR1 SGHRS, CDR2 YFSETQ. CDR3: CASSLGTGPYEQYF. The CDR3 DNA reads TGCGCCAGCAGCTTGGGGACAGGGCCCTACGAGCAGTACTTC.

The chain has TRBV7-2 and TRBJ1-2; D gene ambiguous. Trimming left V 5 bases short and J 8 bases short, with 15 bases between. Per germline, CDR1 SGHTA and CDR2 FQGNSA. This CDR3 is built from 13 residues. Here the CDR3 reads CASSPGSPEGYTF. DNA of the CDR3: TGTGCCAGCAGCCCAGGCTCCCCGGAAGGCTACACCTTC.

The V call is TRBV29-1, the J call TRBJ1-2; 7 positions agree with TRBD1. CDR3 length: 13 amino acids. The V gene end was trimmed by 3 bases and the J gene end by 6 bases; junction bases not matched to a gene: 7. Germline CDR1 SQVTM, CDR2 ANQGSEA. CDR3 DNA sequence: TGCAGCGTTGATCCGACAGGGCTAGATGGCTACACCTTC. Translated, it gives CSVDPTGLDGYTF.

The rearrangement uses TRBV5-1 and TRBJ2-1, with 7 bases identical to TRBD2. CDR3 length: 13 residues. V shed 6 bases and J 7 bases; nucleotides not matched to a gene: 7. The germline gives CDR1 SGHRS, CDR2 YFSETQ. CDR3 amino acids: CASTLGGVNEQFF. The CDR3, as DNA: TGCGCCAGCACCCTGGGGGGGGTGAATGAGCAGTTCTTC.

The chain joins TRBV10-2 to TRBJ1-1; TRBD1 matches at 8 bases. This CDR3 has 15 amino acids. Germline trimming cut 4 bases from V and 4 bases from J; bases unmatched to any gene: 8. Germline-derived CDR1 and CDR2 are WSHSY and SAAADI. The CDR3 nucleotides read TGCGCCAGCAGTGGAGGCAGGGGGCGGTTCACTGAAGCTTTCTTT. It translates to CASSGGRGRFTEAFF.

This clone was seen a handful of times. The genes are TRBV4-3 and TRBJ2-7, with D tentatively TRBD2 (6 bases). Germline V gene sequence: CDR1 LGHNA, CDR2 YSLEER. The CDR3 is made up of 13 amino acids. V lost 2 bases and J lost 8, with 13 bases in between. This CDR3 reads CASSQRVRGQQYF. Written as DNA, the CDR3 is TGCGCCAGCAGCCAAAGAGTGCGGGGTCAGCAGTACTTC.

The gene calls are TRBV6-5 and TRBJ2-1, with a possible D match to TRBD1 (5 bases). The CDR3 loop spans 12 amino acids. Germline lookup yields CDR1 MNHEY and CDR2 SVGAGI. Trimming took 6 bases from V and 7 from J, leaving 10 bases between them. For the CDR3, the DNA is TGTGCCAGCAGCAGGGCCGGGAATGAGCAGTTCTTC. As protein: CASSRAGNEQFF.

The chain uses TRBV9 and TRBJ2-7, with D maybe TRBD1 (6 bases). Germline V gene lookup returns CDR1 SGDLS and CDR2 YYNGEE. This CDR3 spans 12 amino acids. V lost 0 bases and J 5 bases, leaving 6 bases between the germline ends. The CDR3 nucleotides read TGTGCCAGCAGCGTAGACAGGGACGAGCAGTACTTC. This gives the protein CASSVDRDEQYF.

The V and J genes are TRBV13 and TRBJ1-1; D is unclear. Germline-derived CDR1 and CDR2 are PRHDT and FYEKMQ (reference sequence). This CDR3 contains 11 residues. V shed 1 base and J shed 8 bases, with 5 bases lying between them. CDR3 sequence (DNA): TGTGCCAGCAGCTTAGAGAGAGAAGCTTTCTTT. Amino acid sequence: CASSLEREAFF.

The chain links TRBV27 to TRBJ2-5; 10 positions match TRBD1. The CDR3 has 16 amino acids. Germline loops: CDR1 MNHEY, CDR2 SMNVEV (reference sequence). Germline trimming cut 4 bases from V and 3 bases from J; bases unmatched to any gene: 8. CDR3 nucleotide sequence: TGTGCCAGCAGTTCTAGCCCCGGGACAGGGGAAGAGACCCAGTACTTC. As protein: CASSSSPGTGEETQYF.

The CDR3 DNA follows: TGTGCCAGCTCCCAAACAGAAACCTATGGCTACACCTTC. It specifies CASSQTETYGYTF. The gene calls are TRBV18 and TRBJ1-2; D is unresolved. The CDR3 contains 13 residues. Germline CDR1 KGHSH, CDR2 LQKENI. Trimming left V 6 bases short and J 4 bases short, with 12 bases between.

This clone showed up just a few times. The CDR3 ends on some other residue instead of the conserved phenylalanine or tryptophan, so this is likely a read error. The DNA is left out, because the CDR3 cannot be placed on it with certainty; the CDR3 is given as TCRdb lists it. V usage is TRBV2 and J usage is TRBJ1-5; the D call TRBD1 from the table was never checked on the DNA. The CDR3 length equals 14 residues, ends included. Germline V gene lookup returns CDR1 SNHLY and CDR2 FYNNEI. The CDR3 loop reads CASSEVQVNQPEHL.

The chain links TRBV29-1 to TRBJ1-2, with a possible D match to TRBD1 (5 bases). The CDR3 extends over 14 amino acids. Germline V gives CDR1 SQVTM, CDR2 ANQGSEA. Trimming took 3 bases from V and 6 from J, leaving 17 bases between them. The CDR3 DNA sequence: TGCAGCGTTGATAACTGGGGCGACGCCGATGGCTACACCTTC. It yields the protein CSVDNWGDADGYTF. Full variable domain (outside the CDR3, taken from reference TRBV29-1 and TRBJ1-2): SAVISQKPSRDICQRGTSLTIQCQVDSQVTMMFWYRQQPGQSLTLIATANQGSEATYESGFVIDKFPISRPNLTFSTLTVSNMSPEDSSIYLCSVDNWGDADGYTFGSGTRLTVV.

The genes are TRBV10-1 and TRBJ2-3; TRBD2 might be the D (5 bases). The CDR3 is made up of 12 amino acids. Germline CDR1 and CDR2: WNHNN and SYGVQD (reference sequence). The V end was cut by 4 bases, the J end by 3 bases, with 5 bases between. The CDR3 loop is CASSAGTDTQYF. DNA of the CDR3: TGCGCCAGCAGTGCGGGGACAGATACGCAGTATTTT.

J is TRBJ2-3 and V is TRBV7-6, with D maybe TRBD2 (5 bases). Trimming took 6 bases from V and 2 from J, leaving 12 bases between them. The germline gives CDR1 SGHVS, CDR2 FNYEAQ. This CDR3 comprises 14 residues. The CDR3 nucleotides are TGTGCCAGCAGTCGGACGGGATTCACAGATACGCAGTATTTT. Its translation: CASSRTGFTDTQYF. Combining the CDR3 with reference TRBV7-6 and TRBJ2-3 gives the whole variable domain GAGVSQSPRYKVTKRGQDVALRCDPISGHVSLYWYRQALGQGPEFLTYFNYEAQQDKSGLPNDRFSAERPEGSISTLTIQRTEQRDSAMYRCASSRTGFTDTQYFGPGTRLTVL.